Listed below are T cell receptor beta chains from one sample, sequenced in a study of T-cell memory formation after mild COVID-19. Via MiXCR, TCRdb re-called the 5' RACE reads, giving one row per CDR3 protein. This table holds 92,000 or so distinct CDR3 sequences, about 13% found once. The sequencing input was PBMCs or a T cell subset sorted from them (not recorded which). All receptors come from an adult woman who had mild COVID-19 (a few samples of this study predate the infection). Cell type and time point are not known. Each CDR3 is given with its conserved first and last residue. Each record gives: V gene, clone size, J gene, D gene, CDR3 DNA, CDR3 protein. A D gene is named only where the DNA matches it firmly. Clone size is shown for a subset of rows, as once, few, many or a class of expanded clone.

V: TRBV7-2
size: NA
J: TRBJ2-1
D: TRBD2
DNA: TGTGCCAGCAGCTTTACTAGCGGGAGAGCTTATGAGCAGTTCTTC
CDR3: CASSFTSGRAYEQFF

V: TRBV24-1
size: many
J: TRBJ2-4
D: TRBD1
DNA: TGTGCCACCAGCGACAGGGGGGACATTCAGTACTTC
CDR3: CATSDRGDIQYF

V: TRBV20-1
size: many
J: TRBJ2-1
D: NA
DNA: TGCAGTGCTAGAGTGGCAGGGGCAGCCTACAATGAGCAGTTCTTC
CDR3: CSARVAGAAYNEQFF

V: TRBV5-7
size: few
J: TRBJ2-3
D: NA
DNA: TGTGCCAGCAGCGGAAACAGGCTAACCGCGAAAGTGGATACGCAGTATTTT
CDR3: CASSGNRLTAKVDTQYF

V: TRBV6-5
size: few
J: TRBJ2-1
D: TRBD1
DNA: TGTGCCAGCAGTACGACAGGGGGCTACAATGAGCAGTTCTTC
CDR3: CASSTTGGYNEQFF

V: TRBV7-7
size: NA
J: TRBJ1-1
D: NA
DNA: TGTGCCAGCAGCTTACACCTGAACACTGAAGCTTTCTTT
CDR3: CASSLHLNTEAFF

V: TRBV11-2
size: few
J: TRBJ2-5
D: TRBD2
DNA: TGTGCCAGCAGCTTAGATTTTTGGACTAGCGGTCCCCAAGAGACCCAGTACTTC
CDR3: CASSLDFWTSGPQETQYF

V: TRBV7-2
size: NA
J: TRBJ1-1
D: NA
DNA: TGTGCCAGCAGCTATCAGGTGGACACTGAAGCTTTCTTT
CDR3: CASSYQVDTEAFF

V: TRBV29-1
size: NA
J: TRBJ2-7
D: NA
DNA: TGCAGCCTCCTAGACCTAGACTACGAGCAGTACTTC
CDR3: CSLLDLDYEQYF

V: TRBV6-5
size: many
J: TRBJ2-3
D: TRBD2
DNA: TGTGCCAGCAGTCTACTAGCGGGTAGCACAGATACGCAGTATTTT
CDR3: CASSLLAGSTDTQYF

V: TRBV24-1
size: few
J: TRBJ2-5
D: NA
DNA: TGTGCCACCAGTGAGGGTGTGGGGAAAGAGACCCAGTACTTC
CDR3: CATSEGVGKETQYF

V: TRBV20-1
size: NA
J: TRBJ2-3
D: NA
DNA: TGCAGTGCTAGAGATCCACAGGGGACTACCTTTCGTGGCGGTACGCAGTATTTT
CDR3: CSARDPQGTTFRGGTQYF

V: TRBV6-5
size: many
J: TRBJ2-7
D: TRBD2
DNA: TGTGCCAGCAGTTACGGGACTAGCGGGAGGGATATGTCCTACGAGCAGTACTTC
CDR3: CASSYGTSGRDMSYEQYF

V: TRBV27
size: many
J: TRBJ2-5
D: TRBD2
DNA: TGTGCCAGCAGTTTATTGGCTAGCGGGGGGGCGGTCCAAGAGACCCAGTACTTC
CDR3: CASSLLASGGAVQETQYF

V: TRBV6-6
size: NA
J: TRBJ1-2
D: NA
DNA: TGTGCCAGCAGTTACTCGACAGACAACTATGGCTACACCTTC
CDR3: CASSYSTDNYGYTF

V: TRBV6-2/TRBV6-3
size: NA
J: TRBJ1-5
D: NA
DNA: TGTGCCAGCAGTCCCCCCCACCGGGCCCTGGAGCAGCCCCAGCATTTT
CDR3: CASSPPHRALEQPQHF

V: TRBV11-2
size: few
J: TRBJ2-3
D: NA
DNA: TGTGCCAGCAGCTTGATCACAGATACGCAGTATTTT
CDR3: CASSLITDTQYF

V: TRBV4-2
size: NA
J: TRBJ2-7
D: NA
DNA: TGTGCCAGCAGCCCCCAGGACGGTACCTACGAGCAGTACTTC
CDR3: CASSPQDGTYEQYF

V: TRBV5-1
size: NA
J: TRBJ2-4
D: NA
DNA: TGCGCCAGGCCCTGCAGCACACTAGCCAAAAACATTCAGTACTTC
CDR3: CARPCSTLAKNIQYF

V: TRBV12-3/TRBV12-4
size: few
J: TRBJ2-1
D: NA
DNA: TGTGCCAGCAGAGGGGGGCGGGGCCCACCCCAGGATGAGCAGTTCTTC
CDR3: CASRGGRGPPQDEQFF

V: TRBV12-5
size: few
J: TRBJ2-3
D: NA
DNA: TGTGCTAGTGGTTTGGTGCTTTTGAGGGGAGATACGCAGTATTTT
CDR3: CASGLVLLRGDTQYF

V: TRBV4-2
size: NA
J: TRBJ1-1
D: NA
DNA: TGTGCCAGCAGCCCGGGGACTGGGGCGGACACTGAAGCTTTCTTT
CDR3: CASSPGTGADTEAFF

V: TRBV7-6
size: few
J: TRBJ2-1
D: TRBD2
DNA: TGTGCCAGCAGCCCCTGGACTAGCCCCAATGAGCAGTTCTTC
CDR3: CASSPWTSPNEQFF

V: TRBV29-1
size: many
J: TRBJ1-5
D: NA
DNA: TGCAGCGTGAGGACGGGTGGTCAGCCCCAGCATTTT
CDR3: CSVRTGGQPQHF

V: TRBV6-2/TRBV6-3
size: few
J: TRBJ1-1
D: NA
DNA: TGTGCCAGCAGTTACTCGAGGGGATACACTGAAGCTTTCTTT
CDR3: CASSYSRGYTEAFF

V: TRBV7-9
size: NA
J: TRBJ2-7
D: NA
DNA: TGTGCCAGCTCGGACACCACTTCCTACGAGCAGTACTTC
CDR3: CASSDTTSYEQYF

V: TRBV4-3
size: many
J: TRBJ2-7
D: NA
DNA: TGCGCCAGCAGCCAAGACCCAATTGACGAGCAGTACTTC
CDR3: CASSQDPIDEQYF

V: TRBV6-2/TRBV6-3
size: NA
J: TRBJ2-7
D: NA
DNA: TGTGCCAGCACCCGACAGTTGTCCTCCTACGAGCAGTACTTC
CDR3: CASTRQLSSYEQYF

V: TRBV7-2
size: NA
J: TRBJ1-4
D: TRBD1
DNA: TGTGCCAGCAGCCGCGACAGGGGAGGGGAAAAACTGTTTTTT
CDR3: CASSRDRGGEKLFF

V: TRBV30
size: few
J: TRBJ2-1
D: NA
DNA: TGTGCCTGGAGTTCCAGCAATGAGCAGTTCTTC
CDR3: CAWSSSNEQFF

V: TRBV2
size: NA
J: TRBJ2-7
D: NA
DNA: TGTGCCAGCAGTACAGGGACGAGCCCCTACGAGCAGTACTTC
CDR3: CASSTGTSPYEQYF

V: TRBV9
size: NA
J: TRBJ2-6
D: NA
DNA: TGTGCCAGCAGCGTCCGGCTATCTGGGGCCAACGTCCTGACTTTC
CDR3: CASSVRLSGANVLTF

V: TRBV14
size: NA
J: TRBJ2-1
D: NA
DNA: TGTGCCAGCAGCCAAGCGGTCTCTACTTCCTACAATGAGCAGTTCTTC
CDR3: CASSQAVSTSYNEQFF

V: TRBV5-1
size: NA
J: TRBJ2-2
D: TRBD2
DNA: TGCGCCAGCAGCTTTATACTAGCGGAGAACACCGGGGAGCTGTTTTTT
CDR3: CASSFILAENTGELFF

V: TRBV7-9
size: many
J: TRBJ2-7
D: NA
DNA: TGTGCCAGCAGCCATACTGACAGTGGGAATTACTACGAGCAGTACTTC
CDR3: CASSHTDSGNYYEQYF

V: TRBV4-2
size: NA
J: TRBJ2-3
D: NA
DNA: TGTGCCAGCAGCCAAGATAAGGGGTCAGGGGCAGATACGCAGTATTTT
CDR3: CASSQDKGSGADTQYF

V: TRBV9
size: few
J: TRBJ2-7
D: NA
DNA: TGTGCCAGCAGCTCTCAAGGGTCGACAGCCGACTACGAGCAGTACTTC
CDR3: CASSSQGSTADYEQYF

V: TRBV5-1
size: NA
J: TRBJ2-3
D: NA
DNA: TGCGCCAGCAGCTTGGACCTCGACAGCACAGATACGCAGTATTTT
CDR3: CASSLDLDSTDTQYF

V: TRBV6-5
size: few
J: TRBJ2-1
D: TRBD1
DNA: TGTGCCAGCAGTTACACCACCGGGACAGTGTACAATGAGCAGTTCTTC
CDR3: CASSYTTGTVYNEQFF

V: TRBV7-9
size: NA
J: TRBJ1-2
D: NA
DNA: TGTGCCAGCAGCCCCCCTCGCACCTCCTATGGCTACACCTTC
CDR3: CASSPPRTSYGYTF

V: TRBV20-1
size: many
J: TRBJ2-7
D: NA
DNA: TGCAGTGCTAGGGGTAGCCGCGAGCAGTACTTC
CDR3: CSARGSREQYF

V: TRBV7-9
size: NA
J: TRBJ1-1
D: NA
DNA: TGTGCCAGCAGTCCCGAAGCTTTCTTT
CDR3: CASSPEAFF

V: TRBV5-6
size: few
J: TRBJ2-3
D: NA
DNA: TGTGCCAGCAGCTTGCTCCCTAGCACAGATACGCAGTATTTT
CDR3: CASSLLPSTDTQYF

V: TRBV29-1
size: NA
J: TRBJ1-1
D: NA
DNA: TGCAGCGTTTGGCAGAACACTGAAGCTTTCTTT
CDR3: CSVWQNTEAFF

V: TRBV10-3
size: few
J: TRBJ2-7
D: NA
DNA: TGTGCCATTGGATCCTACGAGCAGTACTTC
CDR3: CAIGSYEQYF

V: TRBV3-1
size: NA
J: TRBJ2-4
D: NA
DNA: TGTGCCAGCAGCCCGCTTCGGGCGGGTAACATTCAGTACTTC
CDR3: CASSPLRAGNIQYF

V: TRBV5-5
size: NA
J: TRBJ1-1
D: TRBD1
DNA: TGTGCCAGCAGCCAAGGGACAGGGAACACTGAAGCTTTCTTT
CDR3: CASSQGTGNTEAFF

V: TRBV6-5
size: few
J: TRBJ1-1
D: NA
DNA: TGTGCCAGCAGTTACTCCCAGGGTGACACTGAAGCTTTCTTT
CDR3: CASSYSQGDTEAFF

V: TRBV7-8
size: few
J: TRBJ2-1
D: TRBD2
DNA: TGTGCCAGCAGCTTGTTCCTAGCGGGAGACTACAATGAGCAGTTCTTC
CDR3: CASSLFLAGDYNEQFF

V: TRBV7-8
size: NA
J: TRBJ2-3
D: TRBD1
DNA: TGTGCCAGCAGCTTAGAACGCCCGACAGGGGGGGGCACAGATACGCAGTATTTT
CDR3: CASSLERPTGGGTDTQYF

V: TRBV5-5
size: NA
J: TRBJ2-2
D: NA
DNA: TGTGCCAGCAGCTCTCTGGCGGGATTGGCGAACACCGGGGAGCTGTTTTTT
CDR3: CASSSLAGLANTGELFF

V: TRBV7-6
size: NA
J: TRBJ2-5
D: NA
DNA: TGTGCCAGCAGCGTCCCCGACGGGGCCCAGTACTTC
CDR3: CASSVPDGAQYF

V: TRBV7-9
size: NA
J: TRBJ2-1
D: TRBD2
DNA: TGTGCCAGCAGCTTAGCGTACGGACTAGGCTACAATGAGCAGTTCTTC
CDR3: CASSLAYGLGYNEQFF

V: TRBV15
size: few
J: TRBJ2-2
D: TRBD1
DNA: TGTGCCACCAGCAGAGATGGATTTACTGTAGTCGACAGGGATGTCACCGGGGAGCTGTTTTTT
CDR3: CATSRDGFTVVDRDVTGELFF

V: TRBV20-1
size: NA
J: TRBJ1-6
D: NA
DNA: TGCAGTGCCGCTACTTTGGCAGGGGAGAGTTCACCCCTCCACTTT
CDR3: CSAATLAGESSPLHF

V: TRBV5-1
size: NA
J: TRBJ2-4
D: NA
DNA: TGCGCCAGCAGCCCTCCAGCGGAGAGAAACATTCAGTACTTC
CDR3: CASSPPAERNIQYF

V: TRBV27
size: few
J: TRBJ1-1
D: NA
DNA: TGTGCCAGCAGTTTAAATACTTGGGGAGACGCTTTCTTT
CDR3: CASSLNTWGDAFF

V: TRBV6-5
size: few
J: TRBJ2-2
D: NA
DNA: TGTGCCAGCAGTTATCTGGACACCGGGGAGCTGTTTTTT
CDR3: CASSYLDTGELFF

V: TRBV6-5
size: many
J: TRBJ2-4
D: TRBD1
DNA: TGTGACAGCAGTTACTCGAGGACAGGGATAAACATTCAGTACTTC
CDR3: CDSSYSRTGINIQYF